This T cell receptor beta chain was captured in a study of blood T cell repertoires in COVID-19. Across the study: Researchers got acute and convalescent COVID-19 samples from the United States, Italy and Spain. T cells, B-cell-depleted T cells, or PBMCs provided the cDNA or gDNA that served as material.

Per the original methods: Reference gene primer amplification gave estimated nucleated cell counts. Libraries were prepared by immunoSEQ multiplex PCR; TCRdb keeps only in-frame clonotypes and omits some of them. Clonal size and the V and J genes are those of that table, whereas D and trimming came from the DNA. The table lists hundreds of thousands of clones, over 70% of them singletons. Source material: peripheral blood. This receptor was obtained from a woman between 65 and 79 years old with COVID-19, enrolled during active disease.

This chain's CDR3 is CASRSGQGAPDTQYF. The CDR3 coding sequence is TGTGCCAGCCGGTCAGGGCAGGGGGCGCCAGATACGCAGTATTTT. The chain couples TRBV28 to TRBJ2-3; 8 bases agree with TRBD1. This CDR3 comprises 15 residues. After removal of 8 bases from V and 4 bases from J, the junction contained 11 bases not matched to a gene. Germline V gene sequence: CDR1 MDHEN, CDR2 SYDVKM.